A single sample is the source of the 29 T cell receptor beta chains below, sequenced in a study of human T cells and chemical hapten exposure. TCRdb reprocessed the RACE reads via MiXCR and lists one record per CDR3 protein. The sample lists about 100,000 distinct CDR3 sequences; approximately 11% were seen once. Specified time point: patch test 1, 2 weeks after DPC sensitization. Treatment of the sample: therapeutic diphenylcyclopropenone sensitization with weekly scalp DPC. The material sequenced was whole blood, taken in connection with sensitization to the hapten diphenylcyclopropenone (DPC). All receptors come from a woman in her thirties or forties with alopecia areata. Some clones in this sample may be carry-over from other donors' samples.

This clonotype has just one count. This may be a read error: a much more frequent sequence differs by one nucleotide. J is TRBJ1-2 and V is TRBV7-9; maybe TRBD1 (5 bases). Germline loops: CDR1 SEHNR, CDR2 FQNEAQ (reference sequence). The CDR3 has 16 amino acids. V dropped 3 bases and J dropped 3 bases, with 17 bases sitting between them. CDR3 nucleotide sequence: TGTGCCAGCAGCTTGTGCGGGACCAACCTGCACTATGGCTACACCTTC. Residues: CASSLCGTNLHYGYTF.

This clonotype was seen more than once but under ten times. The chain has TRBV9 and TRBJ2-1; possibly TRBD1 for D (6 bases). Germline CDR1 is SGDLS and CDR2 is YYNGEE. The CDR3 has 12 residues. V dropped 5 bases and J dropped 7 bases, with 10 bases sitting between them. The chain's CDR3 is CASRGGSNEQFF. CDR3 sequence (DNA): TGTGCCAGCAGAGGGGGTTCGAATGAGCAGTTCTTC.

This clonotype occurred many times. The CDR3 protein is CASSIQQGAATGELFF. The CDR3 region has the DNA TGTGCCAGCAGCATACAGCAGGGGGCGGCGACCGGGGAGCTGTTTTTT. This chain links TRBV7-8 with TRBJ2-2, with 8 positions matching TRBD1. The length of the CDR3 is 16 residues. J lost 5 bases, V lost 5 bases, and 10 bases had no gene match. In germline, CDR1 is SGHVS, CDR2 FQNEAQ.

This clonotype was counted at least ten times. V and J are TRBV11-2 and TRBJ1-2; D gene ambiguous. V was clipped by 2 bases and J by 4 bases, with 8 bases between them. Germline CDR1 reads SGHAT; CDR2 reads FQNNGV. This CDR3 comprises 13 residues. The DNA of the CDR3 is TGTGCCAGCAGCTTATCCGCAGGCTATGGCTACACCTTC. Its translation: CASSLSAGYGYTF. The entire variable domain, with the rest obtained from reference TRBV11-2 and TRBJ1-2, is as follows: EAGVAQSPRYKIIEKRQSVAFWCNPISGHATLYWYQQILGQGPKLLIQFQNNGVVDDSQLPKDRFSAERLKGVDSTLKIQPAKLEDSAVYLCASSLSAGYGYTFGSGTRLTVV.

This clonotype was picked up many times. The chain links TRBV20-1 to TRBJ2-1, with 14 positions matching TRBD2. After removal of 6 bases from V and 8 bases from J, the junction contained 6 bases not matched to a gene. The CDR3 contains 14 residues. Germline CDR1 is DFQATT and CDR2 is SNEGSKA (reference sequence). CDR3 loop: CSALTSGRADEQFF. Written as DNA, the CDR3 is TGCAGTGCCCTGACTAGCGGGAGGGCCGATGAGCAGTTCTTC.

This clonotype was recorded at least ten times. Germline and junction disagree at one end, which may indicate a read error. The chain recombines TRBV20-1 with TRBJ1-1, with a possible D match to TRBD1 (6 bases). Germline lookup yields CDR1 DFQATT and CDR2 SNEGSKA (reference sequence). The CDR3 contains 13 residues. CDR3 DNA: TGCAGTGCGAGAGGAATTCAGGGGACTGAAGCTTTCTTT. This sequence encodes CSARGIQGTEAFF.

This clonotype occurred many times. This chain uses TRBV20-1 with TRBJ2-3; D call uncertain. There are 14 residues in the CDR3. Trimming cost V 4 bases and J 3 bases, with 14 bases left between them. Germline V CDR1 and CDR2: DFQATT, SNEGSKA (reference sequence). CDR3 sequence reads: CSAIGPGGTDTQYF. Here the CDR3 DNA reads TGCAGTGCTATAGGGCCGGGTGGGACAGATACGCAGTATTTT.

Here the CDR3 reads CASSPPPKRGYTGELFF. As DNA, the CDR3 is TGTGCCAGCAGCCCCCCCCCCAAGCGGGGATACACCGGGGAGCTGTTTTTT. This chain uses TRBV9 with TRBJ2-2; 7 bases line up with TRBD2. The CDR3 is made up of 17 amino acids. V was clipped by 4 bases and J by 3 bases; unmatched bases: 12. Germline values: CDR1 SGDLS, CDR2 YYNGEE.

V gene TRBV5-1 combines with J gene TRBJ2-1, with 7 nucleotides matching TRBD2. This CDR3 contains 16 residues. The J segment lost 0 bases and the V segment lost 0 bases, leaving 3 bases of the junction unmatched. Per germline, CDR1 SGHRS and CDR2 YFSETQ. The CDR3 nucleotides are TGCGCCAGCAGCTTGGGTGGCGGGAGCTCCTACAATGAGCAGTTCTTC. This translates into CASSLGGGSSYNEQFF. Together with reference TRBV5-1 and TRBJ2-1, the CDR3 gives the full variable domain: KAGVTQTPRYLIKTRGQQVTLSCSPISGHRSVSWYQQTPGQGLQFLFEYFSETQRNKGNFPGRFSGRQFSNSRSEMNVSTLELGDSALYLCASSLGGGSSYNEQFFGPGTRLTVL.

This clonotype was detected many times. This sequence joins TRBV7-2 and TRBJ1-1, with D uncertain. This CDR3 comprises 14 residues. V lost 0 bases and J 1 base, leaving 6 bases between the germline ends. CDR1 is SGHTA and CDR2 is FQGNSA in the germline V gene. CDR3 nucleotide sequence: TGTGCCAGCAGCTTAGCCCTCCAGAACACTGAAGCTTTCTTT. Protein product: CASSLALQNTEAFF.

This clonotype was observed a handful of times. This chain uses TRBV18 with TRBJ2-1, with D uncertain. V dropped 3 bases and J dropped 9 bases, with 12 bases sitting between them. Per the germline V gene, CDR1 is KGHSH and CDR2 is LQKENI. CDR3 length: 13 residues. The CDR3 DNA reads as TGTGCCAGCTCACCCGTAGTAGGCAGTGAGCAGTTCTTC. Protein: CASSPVVGSEQFF.

The chain recombines TRBV7-9 with TRBJ2-7; TRBD1 matches at 12 bases. The CDR3 is 16 amino acids. Germline V gene sequence: CDR1 SEHNR, CDR2 FQNEAQ (reference sequence). With 3 bases clipped from V and 6 bases from J, the junction kept 9 bases outside the gene matches. This CDR3 reads CASSLGSRDRGPEQYF. DNA for the CDR3: TGTGCCAGCAGCTTGGGGTCCCGGGACAGGGGGCCCGAGCAGTACTTC.

This clonotype was detected many times. CDR3 coding DNA: TGTGCCAGCAGTCCGAGGACGGCTGGAAACACCATATATTTT. Protein: CASSPRTAGNTIYF. The chain carries TRBV28 and TRBJ1-3; D unresolved. Germline V gene lookup returns CDR1 MDHEN and CDR2 SYDVKM. The V gene lost 5 bases and the J gene lost 2 bases, with 10 bases spanning the gap. The CDR3 is 14 amino acids.

This clonotype was counted only a few times. V is TRBV29-1 and J is TRBJ1-1; D might be TRBD1 (6 bases). V was cut by 2 bases and J by 5 bases, with 15 bases left in between. The CDR3 contains 14 residues. The germline gives CDR1 SQVTM, CDR2 ANQGSEA. CDR3 DNA sequence: TGCAGCGTTGAATGGCAGGGGCTTGGGACTGAAGCTTTCTTT. Its protein product is CSVEWQGLGTEAFF. Full variable domain (rest looked up from reference TRBV29-1 and TRBJ1-1): SAVISQKPSRDICQRGTSLTIQCQVDSQVTMMFWYRQQPGQSLTLIATANQGSEATYESGFVIDKFPISRPNLTFSTLTVSNMSPEDSSIYLCSVEWQGLGTEAFFGQGTRLTVV.

This clonotype appeared a few times. The chain combines TRBV13 with TRBJ1-5, with D uncertain. The CDR3 is 17 amino acids. V was pared by 1 base and J by 0 bases, with 13 bases between. Germline loops: CDR1 PRHDT, CDR2 FYEKMQ (reference sequence). The CDR3 DNA sequence: TGTGCCAGCAGCTTAGTTGGGAGCCGCTATAGCAATCAGCCCCAGCATTTT. This encodes CASSLVGSRYSNQPQHF.

This clonotype was found many times. This chain joins TRBV6-2 or TRBV6-3 and TRBJ2-2; D is uncertain. V lost 4 bases and J lost 3, with 6 bases in between. CDR1 is MNHEY and CDR2 is SVGEGT in the germline V gene. This CDR3 is built from 13 residues. The CDR3 nucleotides are TGTGCCAGCAGTTCCGGGTACACCGGGGAGCTGTTTTTT. Protein product: CASSSGYTGELFF.

V usage is TRBV10-2 and J usage is TRBJ2-2; TRBD2 agrees at 7 bases. CDR1 is WSHSY, CDR2 SAAADI, per germline. The CDR3 spans 16 residues. Trimming removed 4 bases from V and 2 bases from J; junction bases left unmatched: 7. Here the CDR3 reads CASSAPGTTNTGELFF. As DNA, the CDR3 is TGCGCCAGCAGTGCCCCCGGGACTACCAACACCGGGGAGCTGTTTTTT.

In this sample, this clonotype turned up many times. The V and J genes are TRBV19 and TRBJ2-4; tentatively, D is TRBD1 (6 bases). With 0 bases removed from V and 9 bases from J, the gap between germline ends came to 15 bases. The CDR3 covers 15 residues. CDR1 and CDR2 (germline): LNHDA, SQIVND (reference sequence). CDR3 sequence reads: CASSIDPLEGGIQYF. CDR3 DNA sequence: TGTGCCAGTAGTATAGATCCCCTGGAAGGGGGCATTCAGTACTTC.

In this sample, this clonotype turned up a few times. The rearrangement links TRBV10-2 to TRBJ2-7; TRBD2 agrees at 11 bases. V shed 0 bases and J 5 bases; nucleotides not matched to a gene: 15. Germline V lookup: CDR1 WSHSY, CDR2 SAAADI. This CDR3 has 19 amino acids. The CDR3 bases are TGCGCCAGCAGTGAGTCGACTCGTCTAGCGGGAGGTAAGATCCACGAGCAGTACTTC. It encodes CASSESTRLAGGKIHEQYF.

On this clonotype: A much larger clone sits a single nucleotide away, making a read error possible. V gene TRBV3-1 combines with J gene TRBJ2-3; D might be TRBD2 (7 bases). Germline CDR1 is LGHDT and CDR2 is YNNKEL (reference sequence). V lost 5 bases, J lost 2 bases, and 17 bases lay in between. The CDR3 runs 16 residues. The CDR3 coding sequence is TGTGCCAGCAGCTTTACTGGCGGGGGCTTCACAGATACGCAGTATTTT. This encodes CASSFTGGGFTDTQYF.

This clonotype turned up a few times. The rearrangement joins TRBV2 to TRBJ2-1; D unclear. The V and J ends lost 6 bases and 9 bases respectively, with 9 bases between them. The CDR3 spans 11 residues. Germline CDR1 SNHLY, CDR2 FYNNEI. The CDR3 spells CASRAMGEQFF. CDR3 DNA: TGTGCCAGCAGAGCCATGGGTGAGCAGTTCTTC.

This clonotype was recorded many times. The V and J genes are TRBV28 and TRBJ1-2; no clear D gene. V lost 4 bases to trimming and J lost 0 bases, with 0 bases between them. The CDR3 contains 11 residues. Germline V gives CDR1 MDHEN, CDR2 SYDVKM. CDR3 sequence: CASSSNYGYTF. Here the CDR3 DNA reads TGTGCCAGCAGTTCTAACTATGGCTACACCTTC.

V is TRBV27 and J is TRBJ1-5; D uncertain. The CDR3 is 13 residues long. Looked up from germline, CDR1 is MNHEY and CDR2 is SMNVEV (reference sequence). The V end lost 5 bases, the J end lost 4 bases, and 9 bases lay between the germline ends. CDR3 nucleotide sequence: TGTGCCAGCAGTCCTCGACTGAATCAGCCCCAGCATTTT. Translated, it gives CASSPRLNQPQHF.

This sequence joins TRBV5-5 and TRBJ1-5; D call uncertain. This CDR3 region has 16 residues. Trimming removed 4 bases at V and 0 bases at J, with 14 bases between. Germline-derived CDR1 and CDR2 are SGHKS and YYEKEE (reference sequence). CDR3 DNA sequence: TGTGCCAGCAGCCCGGATTCGGGTTTTAGCAATCAGCCCCAGCATTTT. It translates to CASSPDSGFSNQPQHF.

The gene calls are TRBV19 and TRBJ1-4; the D gene is possibly TRBD1 (5 bases). V was cut by 9 bases and J by 0 bases, with 20 bases left in between. CDR3 length: 17 residues. Germline CDR1 is LNHDA and CDR2 is SQIVND (reference sequence). The CDR3 DNA is TGTGCCAGCTCTAGATCCGCATGGGACGCAACTAATGAAAAACTGTTTTTT. Its protein is CASSRSAWDATNEKLFF.

This clonotype was observed many times. This chain connects TRBV20-1 to TRBJ2-3; 10 nucleotides align to TRBD2. The germline gives CDR1 DFQATT, CDR2 SNEGSKA (reference sequence). This CDR3 is built from 16 residues. V gave up 5 bases and J gave up 5 bases; unmatched junction bases: 13. The DNA for the CDR3 is TGCAGTGCTGAAGGAGCGGGAGGGCCGTCGGGAGATACGCAGTATTTT. Its translation: CSAEGAGGPSGDTQYF.

A few counts support this clonotype. The chain combines TRBV7-2 with TRBJ2-7, with TRBD2 matching over 11 bases. The CDR3 has 13 amino acids. V lost 5 bases to trimming and J lost 6 bases; unmatched junction nucleotides: 3. Germline assignment: CDR1 SGHTA and CDR2 FQGNSA. This CDR3 reads CASSVGTSGEQYF. The CDR3 nucleotides read TGTGCCAGCAGCGTCGGGACTAGCGGCGAGCAGTACTTC.

Regarding this clonotype: The limits of the CDR3 on the DNA are not certain, so only TCRdb's listed CDR3 is given. The genes are TRBV7-2 and TRBJ1-1. Germline V CDR1 and CDR2: SGHTA, FQGNSA. The CDR3 length equals 13 residues, ends included. CDR3 sequence: CASSLAVGGGASF.

The rearrangement joins TRBV18 to TRBJ2-5; perhaps D is TRBD1 or TRBD2 (5 bases each). Germline V gives CDR1 KGHSH, CDR2 LQKENI. Deletions cut 6 bases from V and 4 bases from J, with 15 bases between. CDR3 length: 14 residues. The CDR3 coding sequence is TGTGCCAGCTCTCCCGGGACCCAAAGAGAGACCCAGTACTTC. It encodes CASSPGTQRETQYF.